The 32 T cell receptor beta chains below come from one sample, sequenced in a study of chemoradiotherapy in HPV16-positive cancers. Clones were read by immunoSEQ multiplex PCR, and TCRdb kept only the in-frame ones, dropping some. This sample carries about 68,000 clones, 85% to 90% of them seen once, and the ten largest clones take 4% to 4.5%. The source material was blood, sampled from a patient who underwent chemoradiotherapy. The receptors stem from a human donor with HPV-associated anogenital cancer.

The chain joins TRBV5-1 to TRBJ2-7; D gene unclear. This CDR3 has 14 residues. The germline V and J ends were trimmed by 0 bases and 6 bases, with 13 bases remaining between them. Germline V CDR1 and CDR2: SGHRS, YFSETQ. The CDR3 sequence: CASSLEDPVREQYF. In nucleotides, the CDR3 is TGCGCCAGCAGCTTGGAGGATCCGGTTCGCGAGCAGTACTTC.

The V gene is TRBV5-6, the J gene TRBJ1-2; D is unresolved. V lost 5 bases and J lost 4, with 18 bases in between. Germline lookup yields CDR1 SGHDT and CDR2 YYEEEE. The CDR3 covers 15 residues. The CDR3 loop is CASSLSGRVPYGYTF. CDR3 DNA: TGTGCCAGCAGTTTATCTGGCAGAGTCCCCTATGGCTACACCTTC.

The J gene is TRBJ2-3, the V gene TRBV11-2, with D possibly TRBD2 on 5 matching bases. The CDR3 length is 15 residues. Germline V gene sequence: CDR1 SGHAT, CDR2 FQNNGV. Between the trimmed V and J ends, which lost 1 base and 1 base, there was a span of 9 bases. The CDR3 loop reads CASSLGAGGTDTQYF. DNA of the CDR3: TGTGCCAGCAGCTTAGGGGCGGGTGGCACAGATACGCAGTATTTT.

The chain employs TRBV6-4 and TRBJ1-2, with D possibly being TRBD1 (6 bases). The length of the CDR3 is 14 residues. Germline CDR1 is MRHNA and CDR2 is SNTAGT. Trimming left V 2 bases short and J 4 bases short, with 11 bases between. The CDR3 bases are TGTGCCAGCAGTGACACGGGGGCCGGCTATGGCTACACCTTC. The encoded protein is CASSDTGAGYGYTF.

Written as DNA, the CDR3 is TGTGCCAGCAGCTTTCAGGCGAACACCGGGGAGCTGTTTTTT. Amino acid sequence: CASSFQANTGELFF. The chain uses TRBV7-3 and TRBJ2-2, with D hard to call. Germline V gene sequence: CDR1 SGHTA, CDR2 FQGTGA. Trimming shortened V by 3 bases and J by 0 bases, and 5 bases separated the two germline ends. The CDR3 sequence is 14 residues long. Variable domain in full (rest from reference TRBV7-3 and TRBJ2-2): GAGVSQTPSNKVTEKGKYVELRCDPISGHTALYWYRQSLGQGPEFLIYFQGTGAADDSGLPNDRFFAVRPEGSVSTLKIQRTERGDSAVYLCASSFQANTGELFFGEGSRLTVL.

This chain connects TRBV6-5 to TRBJ1-3; 7 bases line up with TRBD1. Germline V gene data show CDR1 as MNHEY and CDR2 as SVGAGI. J lost 1 base, V lost 5 bases, and 2 bases had no gene match. This CDR3 comprises 14 residues. CDR3 in DNA: TGTGCCAGCAGTCCACAGGGGTCTGGAAACACCATATATTTT. Protein: CASSPQGSGNTIYF.

For the CDR3, the DNA is TGTGCCAGCATAGTCCTCTGGGCGAACTACGAGCAGTACTTC. It specifies CASIVLWANYEQYF. The rearrangement links TRBV21-1 to TRBJ2-7; the D segment call TRBD1 is taken from the table without a DNA check. TRBV21-1 is a recognized pseudogene. The CDR3 runs 14 residues.

The chain recombines TRBV6-6 with TRBJ2-1; 7 bases are a match to TRBD2. V gave up 2 bases and J gave up 3 bases; unmatched junction bases: 7. This CDR3 comprises 16 residues. Germline lookup yields CDR1 MNHNY and CDR2 SVGAGI (reference sequence). The CDR3 region has the DNA TGTGCCAGCAGTTACGGTGGCGGGAGAAACTACAATGAGCAGTTCTTC. Amino acid sequence: CASSYGGGRNYNEQFF.

The rearrangement links TRBV19 to TRBJ1-4; D gene uncertain. Per the germline V gene, CDR1 is LNHDA and CDR2 is SQIVND (reference sequence). The CDR3 has 13 residues. The germline V and J ends were trimmed by 6 bases and 5 bases, with 10 bases remaining between them. CDR3 region: CASSPTENEKLFF. CDR3 DNA sequence: TGTGCCAGTAGCCCGACGGAGAATGAAAAACTGTTTTTT.

The chain carries TRBV5-1 and TRBJ1-6; 8 nucleotides match TRBD1. V trimming: 5 bases; J trimming: 0 bases; junction bases outside the gene matches: 10. CDR1 and CDR2 (germline): SGHRS, YFSETQ. The CDR3 covers 18 residues. The CDR3 sequence is CASSHSDRGGSYNSPLHF. Here the CDR3 DNA reads TGCGCCAGCAGTCACTCCGACAGGGGCGGCTCCTATAATTCACCCCTCCACTTT.

This clone has more than one count but fewer than ten. The chain combines TRBV6-1 with TRBJ2-7; D may be TRBD1 (5 bases). Germline V gives CDR1 MNHNS, CDR2 SASEGT. V was shortened by 3 bases and J by 3 bases, with 12 bases between the two germline ends. The CDR3 contains 14 residues. The CDR3 region has the DNA TGTGCCAGCAGTGATAGGACACGAATCTACGAGCAGTACTTC. It encodes CASSDRTRIYEQYF.

This clone was observed a single time. This chain uses TRBV11-2 with TRBJ2-1; a possible D gene is TRBD1 (5 bases). The V and J ends lost 5 bases and 0 bases respectively, with 8 bases between them. This CDR3 is built from 14 residues. The germline V gene has CDR1 SGHAT and CDR2 FQNNGV. In DNA form, the CDR3 reads TGTGCCAGCAGCCAAACAGGCTCCTACAATGAGCAGTTCTTC. Its protein product is CASSQTGSYNEQFF.

The chain is built from TRBV27 and TRBJ2-1; TRBD2 matches 12 bases. The CDR3 is 16 residues long. Germline V gene lookup returns CDR1 MNHEY and CDR2 SMNVEV (reference sequence). The J segment lost 10 bases and the V segment lost 6 bases, leaving 13 bases of the junction unmatched. CDR3 protein: CASRDRRLAGAGEQFF. CDR3 bases: TGTGCCAGCAGGGATAGGCGACTAGCGGGAGCAGGGGAGCAGTTCTTC.

This clone was observed a few times. The chain couples TRBV9 to TRBJ2-7, with no clear D. Trimming left V 0 bases short and J 3 bases short, with 10 bases between. Germline V gene data show CDR1 as SGDLS and CDR2 as YYNGEE. The CDR3 covers 14 residues. CDR3 in DNA: TGTGCCAGCAGCGTAGAACACTCTTTCTACGAGCAGTACTTC. Translation: CASSVEHSFYEQYF.

V is TRBV6-1 and J is TRBJ1-4, with D hard to call. CDR3 length: 16 residues. CDR1 and CDR2 (germline): MNHNS, SASEGT. V lost 3 bases and J lost 4, with 15 bases in between. CDR3 residues: CASSDWRTSDNEKLFF. The CDR3 DNA sequence: TGTGCCAGCAGTGATTGGAGAACTTCAGATAATGAAAAACTGTTTTTT.

This rearrangement joins TRBV29-1 to TRBJ1-1; possible D gene TRBD1, 5 bases. V was cut by 7 bases and J by 3 bases, with 15 bases left in between. Germline V gene data show CDR1 as SQVTM and CDR2 as ANQGSEA. The CDR3 is made up of 13 amino acids. CDR3 loop: CSARTSTDTEAFF. The DNA for the CDR3 is TGCAGCGCCAGAACTTCGACAGACACTGAAGCTTTCTTT. Full variable domain (rest looked up from reference TRBV29-1 and TRBJ1-1): SAVISQKPSRDICQRGTSLTIQCQVDSQVTMMFWYRQQPGQSLTLIATANQGSEATYESGFVIDKFPISRPNLTFSTLTVSNMSPEDSSIYLCSARTSTDTEAFFGQGTRLTVV.

V usage is TRBV19 and J usage is TRBJ1-2; D not certain. Deletions cut 4 bases from V and 3 bases from J, with 21 bases between. Germline CDR1 LNHDA, CDR2 SQIVND (reference sequence). The CDR3 consists of 17 residues. The chain's CDR3 is CASSTDFVYNGDYGYTF. The DNA for the CDR3 is TGTGCCAGTAGTACCGACTTCGTTTATAACGGGGACTATGGCTACACCTTC.

About this clone itself: At the DNA level, this CDR3 is encoded by other sequences in the same sample as well. This chain joins TRBV7-9 and TRBJ1-2; TRBD1 is a possible D gene (5 bases). The CDR3 consists of 13 residues. Germline-derived CDR1 and CDR2 are SEHNR and FQNEAQ (reference sequence). Trimming removed 5 bases at V and 3 bases at J, with 10 bases between. CDR3 DNA: TGTGCCAGCAGCCTAGTAGGGGACTATGGCTACACCTTC. It yields the protein CASSLVGDYGYTF.

The chain uses TRBV18 and TRBJ1-4; D unresolved. The CDR3 spans 16 residues. V shed 3 bases and J shed 2 bases, with 13 bases lying between them. The germline CDR1 and CDR2 sequences are KGHSH and LQKENI. The CDR3 coding sequence is TGTGCCAGCTCACCCGGAATGATAGGCACTAATGAAAAACTGTTTTTT. This sequence encodes CASSPGMIGTNEKLFF.

This chain connects TRBV5-1 to TRBJ2-3, with D possibly TRBD1 on 5 matching bases. CDR3 length: 14 residues. Germline CDR1 SGHRS, CDR2 YFSETQ. Trimming removed 5 bases from V and 2 bases from J, with 12 bases in between. In DNA, the CDR3 is TGCGCCAGCAGACGACAGATGCACACAGATACGCAGTATTTT. Translating gives CASRRQMHTDTQYF.

The V and J genes are TRBV5-8 and TRBJ2-3, with D hard to call. This CDR3 is 11 amino acids long. V lost 9 bases to trimming and J lost 3 bases, with 8 bases between them. Germline loops: CDR1 SGHTS, CDR2 YDEGEE. The CDR3 protein is CATPPTDTQYF. For the CDR3, the DNA is TGTGCCACCCCACCGACAGATACGCAGTATTTT.

The chain couples TRBV10-3 to TRBJ2-3, with 10 bases that match TRBD2. Germline lookup yields CDR1 ENHRY and CDR2 SYGVKD. The CDR3 consists of 15 residues. V was pared by 9 bases and J by 3 bases, with 9 bases of the junction left unmatched. CDR3 loop: CAIGLADLGTDTQYF. CDR3 in DNA: TGTGCCATTGGACTAGCGGACCTAGGGACAGATACGCAGTATTTT.

The CDR3 protein is CASSLFGQTSYEQYF. In DNA, the CDR3 is TGTGCCAGCAGTTTATTTGGTCAGACTTCCTACGAGCAGTACTTC. The J gene is TRBJ2-7, the V gene TRBV27; D is uncertain. This CDR3 has 15 amino acids. V dropped 1 base and J dropped 1 base, with 11 bases sitting between them. Germline V CDR1 and CDR2: MNHEY, SMNVEV (reference sequence).

The chain links TRBV30 to TRBJ2-1; TRBD2 matches at 7 bases. V was clipped by 0 bases and J by 0 bases; unmatched bases: 5. Germline V lookup: CDR1 GTSNPN, CDR2 SVGIG (reference sequence). This CDR3 contains 16 residues. Written as DNA, the CDR3 is TGTGCCTGGAGTGTACGGCTAGCGGCCTCCTACAATGAGCAGTTCTTC. It yields the protein CAWSVRLAASYNEQFF.

V and J are TRBV30 and TRBJ2-3; 10 nucleotides agree with TRBD1. The CDR3 runs to 13 residues. V was clipped by 7 bases and J by 3 bases; unmatched bases: 4. Germline V gene data show CDR1 as GTSNPN and CDR2 as SVGIG (reference sequence). The CDR3 region has the DNA TGTGCCTTCCGGGACAGGGGTACAGATACGCAGTATTTT. Translating it yields CAFRDRGTDTQYF.

Only one count was recorded for this clone. The chain joins TRBV6-6 to TRBJ2-7, with D unclear. Germline CDR1 is MNHNY and CDR2 is SVGAGI (reference sequence). The CDR3 covers 15 residues. With 2 bases removed from V and 0 bases from J, the gap between germline ends came to 11 bases. CDR3 nucleotides: TGTGCCAGCAGTTACCACAGCTCCTCCTCCTACGAGCAGTACTTC. It is translated as CASSYHSSSSYEQYF.

The rearrangement joins TRBV7-9 to TRBJ2-5; D is perhaps TRBD1 (6 bases). Per germline, CDR1 SEHNR and CDR2 FQNEAQ (reference sequence). Trimming took 4 bases from V and 0 from J, leaving 9 bases between them. The CDR3 is 14 residues long. The CDR3 reads CASSSYRDQETQYF. The CDR3 DNA is TGTGCCAGCAGCTCCTACAGGGACCAAGAGACCCAGTACTTC.

This sequence joins TRBV5-1 and TRBJ1-4, with a weak D call TRBD1 (5 bases). Germline V gives CDR1 SGHRS, CDR2 YFSETQ. The germline V and J ends were trimmed by 0 bases and 5 bases, with 14 bases remaining between them. The CDR3 runs to 16 residues. The CDR3 nucleotides read TGCGCCAGCAGCTTGGCTTCCGGGACTGTCAATGAAAAACTGTTTTTT. Protein: CASSLASGTVNEKLFF.

The V and J genes are TRBV27 and TRBJ2-3; 11 bases align to TRBD2. With V trimmed by 5 bases and J by 1 base, 2 bases remained unmatched. The CDR3 runs to 15 residues. The V gene's germline CDR1 is MNHEY and CDR2 SMNVEV (reference sequence). The CDR3 nucleotides read TGTGCCAGCAGTCCGGGACTAGCGGGCACAGATACGCAGTATTTT. Its translation: CASSPGLAGTDTQYF.

This chain uses TRBV5-1 with TRBJ2-1, with D unresolved. The CDR3 length is 16 residues. The ends were cut back, 4 bases at V and 0 bases at J, with 14 bases in the middle. The germline gives CDR1 SGHRS, CDR2 YFSETQ. The CDR3 sequence: CASSRNGGSSYNEQFF. CDR3 sequence (DNA): TGCGCCAGCAGCAGGAATGGCGGAAGCTCCTACAATGAGCAGTTCTTC.

This sequence joins TRBV15 and TRBJ2-7, with a tentative D call TRBD1 (6 bases). This CDR3 is built from 17 residues. Germline V gene lookup returns CDR1 LNHNV and CDR2 YYDKDF (reference sequence). V was shortened by 2 bases and J by 0 bases, with 17 bases between the two germline ends. CDR3 nucleotide sequence: TGTGCCACCAGCAGACTTGTGGGGGCAAGGAGCTCCTACGAGCAGTACTTC. Protein sequence: CATSRLVGARSSYEQYF.

The chain employs TRBV19 and TRBJ2-7; D is undetermined. Trimming removed 2 bases from V and 2 bases from J, with 10 bases in between. CDR3 length: 14 amino acids. Germline lookup yields CDR1 LNHDA and CDR2 SQIVND (reference sequence). Written as DNA, the CDR3 is TGTGCCAGTAGTATACTAGGTAACACCTACGAGCAGTACTTC. Protein sequence: CASSILGNTYEQYF.